One sample yielded the 32 T cell receptor beta chains listed below, sequenced in a study of T cell responses to AZD1222 COVID-19 vaccine. Only in-frame clones appear in the TCRdb table, and some are missing; sequencing was by immunoSEQ multiplex PCR. The repertoire holds over 130,000 clones, with 80% to 90% as singletons. The sequencing here drew on peripheral blood, taken on day 0 of AZD1222 vaccination. The receptors were gathered from an adult in good health.

Remarks on this clone: Other DNA sequences in this sample translate to the same CDR3. The V call is TRBV10-3, the J call TRBJ1-1, with no clear D. The V and J ends lost 0 bases and 1 base respectively, with 6 bases between them. Per germline, CDR1 ENHRY and CDR2 SYGVKD. This CDR3 contains 14 residues. In DNA form, the CDR3 reads TGTGCCATCAGTGAGTCCCCGGGGAACACTGAAGCTTTCTTT. It is translated as CAISESPGNTEAFF.

This rearrangement joins TRBV5-1 to TRBJ1-5, with D maybe TRBD1 (6 bases). CDR3 length: 15 residues. V was pared by 0 bases and J by 2 bases, with 9 bases between. Germline V gene lookup returns CDR1 SGHRS and CDR2 YFSETQ. The DNA for the CDR3 is TGCGCCAGCAGCTTGGAGGGGGGCGGCAATCAGCCCCAGCATTTT. Encoded protein: CASSLEGGGNQPQHF.

The chain couples TRBV6-4 to TRBJ2-1, with 8 bases fitting TRBD1. CDR3 length equals 16 residues. Losses at the gene ends were 7 bases for V and 3 bases for J; bases not matched to a gene: 11. CDR1 and CDR2 (germline): MRHNA, SNTAGT. CDR3 coding DNA: TGTGCCAGCAACCCAACCGGGACAGGAGACTACAATGAGCAGTTCTTC. It encodes CASNPTGTGDYNEQFF.

There are a few counts of this clone. The V call is TRBV10-3, the J call TRBJ2-1; D perhaps matches TRBD1 (6 bases). Per germline, CDR1 ENHRY and CDR2 SYGVKD. The CDR3 contains 16 residues. Trimming took 6 bases from V and 1 from J, leaving 16 bases between them. The CDR3 loop is CAISGADSFSYNEQFF. CDR3 DNA: TGTGCCATCAGCGGGGCGGACAGTTTTTCCTACAATGAGCAGTTCTTC.

The chain links TRBV19 to TRBJ1-1, with unresolved D. Trimming took 3 bases from V and 5 from J, leaving 13 bases between them. Germline V CDR1 and CDR2: LNHDA, SQIVND (reference sequence). CDR3 length: 14 amino acids. CDR3 coding DNA: TGTGCCAGTAGTATTGGTGATGAGGCGACTGAAGCTTTCTTT. Its protein product is CASSIGDEATEAFF.

V gene TRBV9 combines with J gene TRBJ2-1, with 7 nucleotides matching TRBD1. This CDR3 comprises 14 residues. Germline V gives CDR1 SGDLS, CDR2 YYNGEE. The ends lost 3 bases at V and 2 bases at J; junction bases unmatched: 2. CDR3 sequence: CASSAGTAYNEQFF. The CDR3 bases are TGTGCCAGCAGCGCAGGGACAGCCTACAATGAGCAGTTCTTC.

The rearrangement joins TRBV4-1 to TRBJ1-5; 9 nucleotides agree with TRBD1. This CDR3 has 14 amino acids. CDR1 is MGHRA, CDR2 YSYEKL, per germline. After removal of 1 base from V and 8 bases from J, the junction contained 3 bases not matched to a gene. The CDR3 here is CASSQGTGEKPQHF. For the CDR3, the DNA is TGCGCCAGCAGCCAAGGGACAGGGGAGAAGCCCCAGCATTTT.

This chain's CDR3 is CASGMGGLPSYEQYF. DNA for the CDR3: TGTGCCAGCGGTATGGGGGGCCTTCCCTCCTACGAGCAGTACTTC. The rearrangement joins TRBV28 to TRBJ2-7; D might be TRBD1 or TRBD2, each matching 6 bases. CDR3 length: 15 amino acids. Germline V gene lookup returns CDR1 MDHEN and CDR2 SYDVKM. Trimming left V 8 bases short and J 0 bases short, with 17 bases between.

V is TRBV7-2 and J is TRBJ2-5; 9 bases align to TRBD1. The CDR3 sequence is 14 residues long. CDR1 is SGHTA, CDR2 FQGNSA, per germline. The trim removed 5 bases at V and 3 bases at J, leaving 4 bases unmatched. As DNA, the CDR3 is TGTGCCAGCAGCCCTGACAGGGGGAAAGAGACCCAGTACTTC. This codes for CASSPDRGKETQYF.

The gene calls are TRBV5-1 and TRBJ1-1; D might be TRBD1 (5 bases). The CDR3 runs to 17 residues. With 4 bases removed from V and 0 bases from J, the gap between germline ends came to 19 bases. In germline, CDR1 is SGHRS, CDR2 YFSETQ. This CDR3 reads CASSIGTSEVLNTEAFF. The CDR3 bases are TGCGCCAGCAGCATCGGGACGTCGGAGGTTTTGAACACTGAAGCTTTCTTT.

The V gene is TRBV28, the J gene TRBJ2-2; no clear D. This CDR3 is built from 14 residues. The germline CDR1 and CDR2 sequences are MDHEN and SYDVKM. V was trimmed by 9 bases and J by 4 bases, leaving 15 bases between them. CDR3 protein: CASVETTGTGELFF. CDR3 coding DNA: TGTGCCAGTGTCGAGACCACGGGCACCGGGGAGCTGTTTTTT.

DNA of the CDR3: TGCAGTAAGTACAGGTATGAAGCTTTCTTT. Residues: CSKYRYEAFF. The chain couples TRBV20-1 to TRBJ1-1, with D possibly being TRBD1 (5 bases). Trimming took 8 bases from V and 7 from J, leaving 11 bases between them. Germline CDR1 DFQATT, CDR2 SNEGSKA (reference sequence). The CDR3 runs 10 residues.

The V call is TRBV11-1, the J call TRBJ1-2; 8 positions match TRBD1. This CDR3 comprises 14 residues. From germline, CDR1 is SGHAT and CDR2 FQDESV (reference sequence). V shed 5 bases and J 6 bases; nucleotides not matched to a gene: 8. In nucleotides, the CDR3 is TGTGCCAGCAGCAGAAGACAGGGGATCGATGGCTACACCTTC. Its translation: CASSRRQGIDGYTF.

The chain uses TRBV6-4 and TRBJ2-2, with 9 bases that match TRBD1. With 6 bases clipped from V and 4 bases from J, the junction kept 0 bases outside the gene matches. Germline V gene lookup returns CDR1 MRHNA and CDR2 SNTAGT. This CDR3 region has 13 residues. In nucleotides, the CDR3 is TGTGCCAGCAGGGGACAGGGCACCGGGGAGCTGTTTTTT. It yields the protein CASRGQGTGELFF.

This clone was detected a few times. The CDR3 nucleotides read TGTGCCTGGAGTCGTACACAGTACATGAACACTGAAGCTTTCTTT. Translation gives CAWSRTQYMNTEAFF. The J gene is TRBJ1-1, the V gene TRBV30; D ambiguous. CDR1 is GTSNPN, CDR2 SVGIG, per germline (reference sequence). Trimming removed 2 bases at V and 0 bases at J, with 13 bases between. This CDR3 spans 15 amino acids.

This chain links TRBV11-2 with TRBJ1-2; tentative D call: TRBD1 (5 bases). V dropped 1 base and J dropped 2 bases, with 5 bases sitting between them. Per the germline V gene, CDR1 is SGHAT and CDR2 is FQNNGV. The CDR3 consists of 13 residues. CDR3 DNA sequence: TGTGCCAGCAGCTTAGGGACAAACTATGGCTACACCTTC. The encoded protein is CASSLGTNYGYTF.

This clone occurred once. This chain uses TRBV9 with TRBJ2-1, with 7 nucleotides matching TRBD2. Germline values: CDR1 SGDLS, CDR2 YYNGEE. V lost 3 bases, J lost 14 bases, and 5 bases stayed unmatched. The CDR3 has 11 residues. CDR3 DNA sequence: TGTGCCAGCAGCGCACGGACTAGGAAGTTCTTC. As protein: CASSARTRKFF.

In this sample, this clone turned up a few times. The rearrangement joins TRBV27 to TRBJ2-1; perhaps TRBD1 as D (5 bases). The V gene lost 6 bases and the J gene lost 5 bases, with 20 bases spanning the gap. The CDR3 loop spans 16 amino acids. The germline V gene has CDR1 MNHEY and CDR2 SMNVEV (reference sequence). In nucleotides, the CDR3 is TGTGCCAGCAGCCTTCTCTCAGGGTTAGGACACAATGAGCAGTTCTTC. Translating it yields CASSLLSGLGHNEQFF.

This chain joins TRBV6-2 or TRBV6-3 and TRBJ2-5; D unclear. Trimming removed 2 bases from V and 3 bases from J, with 10 bases in between. The V gene's germline CDR1 is MNHEY and CDR2 SVGEGT. CDR3 length: 14 residues. CDR3: CASSYVGRKETQYF. CDR3 in DNA: TGTGCCAGCAGTTACGTGGGCAGGAAAGAGACCCAGTACTTC.

The genes are TRBV5-5 and TRBJ1-5; D uncertain. The V gene lost 4 bases and the J gene lost 4 bases, with 15 bases spanning the gap. This CDR3 has 15 amino acids. From germline, CDR1 is SGHKS and CDR2 YYEKEE (reference sequence). The CDR3 nucleotides are TGTGCCAGCAGCGGGGTCGACCAAGCGAATCAGCCCCAGCATTTT. It codes for CASSGVDQANQPQHF.

This chain uses TRBV6-2 or TRBV6-3 with TRBJ2-3; D may correspond to TRBD1 or TRBD2 (5 bases each). Trimming pared 6 bases from V and 0 bases from J, leaving 10 bases between. The CDR3 contains 14 residues. Per germline, CDR1 MNHEY and CDR2 SVGEGT. The CDR3 DNA follows: TGTGCCAGCAGCCGTGAGGGGAGCACAGATACGCAGTATTTT. Its translation is CASSREGSTDTQYF.

The chain joins TRBV29-1 to TRBJ2-7; D may be TRBD1 (7 bases). CDR3 length equals 14 residues. Germline values: CDR1 SQVTM, CDR2 ANQGSEA. The ends were cut back, 4 bases at V and 4 bases at J, with 17 bases in the middle. In nucleotides, the CDR3 is TGCAGCGTTGGGGGTGGAGGGGGCGGTTACGAGCAGTACTTC. The encoded protein is CSVGGGGGGYEQYF.

V gene TRBV30 combines with J gene TRBJ2-5, with D hard to call. V was cut by 7 bases and J by 3 bases, with 21 bases left in between. The length of the CDR3 is 15 residues. Germline V gene sequence: CDR1 GTSNPN, CDR2 SVGIG (reference sequence). In nucleotides, the CDR3 is TGTGCCTCGCTTCTTGTGGGTCGCGCTAAAGAGACCCAGTACTTC. Its translation is CASLLVGRAKETQYF.

V is TRBV7-9 and J is TRBJ1-6, with D tentatively TRBD1 (5 bases). Between the trimmed V and J ends, which lost 4 bases and 6 bases, there was a span of 16 bases. Germline-derived CDR1 and CDR2 are SEHNR and FQNEAQ (reference sequence). This CDR3 contains 16 residues. The CDR3: CASSSPRQTVNSPLHF. The CDR3 DNA follows: TGTGCCAGCAGCTCTCCACGACAGACTGTTAATTCACCCCTCCACTTT.

This sequence joins TRBV10-3 and TRBJ2-2; D is uncertain. CDR3 size: 14 residues. Germline V gene sequence: CDR1 ENHRY, CDR2 SYGVKD. Trimming stripped 4 bases from V and 5 bases from J, with 11 bases between. The CDR3 spells CAISGDSQTGELFF. CDR3 nucleotides: TGTGCCATCAGTGGGGATAGCCAAACCGGGGAGCTGTTTTTT.

This chain joins TRBV11-3 and TRBJ2-2; 7 positions match TRBD1. Trimming removed 7 bases from V and 7 bases from J; junction bases left unmatched: 6. CDR1 and CDR2 from the germline V gene are SGHNT and YENEEA. The CDR3 is 13 residues long. This CDR3 is CASTNRGRGELFF. CDR3 DNA: TGTGCCAGCACGAACAGGGGACGCGGGGAGCTGTTTTTT.

This chain connects TRBV10-2 to TRBJ2-3; D is unresolved. Trimming took off 6 bases at V and 3 bases at J, with 4 bases between the two ends. Germline loops: CDR1 WSHSY, CDR2 SAAADI. The CDR3 spans 11 residues. In DNA form, the CDR3 reads TGCGCCAGCAGGGGGACAGATACGCAGTATTTT. Translating it yields CASRGTDTQYF.

This chain joins TRBV3-1 (or the pseudogene TRBV3-2) and TRBJ2-5; D remains ambiguous. The germline V gene encodes CDR1 LGHDT and CDR2 YNNKEL (reference sequence). The length of the CDR3 is 15 residues. The germline V and J ends were trimmed by 1 base and 5 bases, with 14 bases remaining between them. The CDR3 coding sequence is TGTGCCAGCAGCCAAGGGCCTGGATCGGTGGAGACCCAGTACTTC. It codes for CASSQGPGSVETQYF.

The chain links TRBV21-1 to TRBJ2-3. TRBV21-1 is designated a pseudogene. The CDR3 consists of 17 residues. The CDR3 DNA sequence: TGTGCCAGCAGCAATCGGGCCTATAGGAAAAACACAGATACGCAGTATTTT. This sequence encodes CASSNRAYRKNTDTQYF.

Within the sample, this clone is medium-sized. This same CDR3 is encoded by further DNA sequences in the sample. The chain couples TRBV27 to TRBJ2-7, with D tentatively TRBD2 (5 bases). The CDR3 covers 14 residues. CDR1 and CDR2 from the germline V gene are MNHEY and SMNVEV (reference sequence). V lost 4 bases to trimming and J lost 3 bases, with 13 bases between them. The CDR3 DNA reads as TGTGCCAGCAGTTCCGGAGGTCAACACTACGAGCAGTACTTC. Translated, it gives CASSSGGQHYEQYF.

V gene TRBV10-3 combines with J gene TRBJ2-7, with 10 bases fitting TRBD2. In germline, CDR1 is ENHRY, CDR2 SYGVKD. The CDR3 is 15 amino acids. The junction had 5 bases not matched to a gene; V was cut back by 5 bases and J by 1 base. CDR3 sequence (DNA): TGTGCCATCAGTCTAGCGGGAGTTAAGTCCTACGAGCAGTACTTC. This sequence encodes CAISLAGVKSYEQYF.

On this clone: The same CDR3 also results from other DNA sequences found in this sample. The chain carries TRBV6-5 and TRBJ1-1, with D tentatively TRBD1 (5 bases). Trimming took 5 bases from V and 3 from J, leaving 10 bases between them. The germline CDR1 and CDR2 sequences are MNHEY and SVGAGI. The CDR3 spans 13 residues. The CDR3 nucleotides are TGTGCCAGCAGTCGTCAGGGAGACACTGAAGCTTTCTTT. Residues: CASSRQGDTEAFF.